The T cell receptor beta chain under discussion was sequenced for a study of blood T cell repertoires in COVID-19. Study at large: COVID-19 samples from acute and convalescent phases originated in the United States, Italy and Spain. T cells, B-cell-depleted T cells, or PBMCs provided the cDNA or gDNA that served as material.

Participant-reported clinical history was the basis for cohort assignment. The CDR3 extends over 13 amino acids. The trim removed 0 bases at V and 8 bases at J, leaving 3 bases unmatched. Germline assignment: CDR1 SGHNT and CDR2 YYREEE (reference sequence). Authors' processing steps: From reference gene primer amplification, estimates of nucleated cell counts were derived. Sequenced by immunoSEQ multiplex PCR; TCRdb stores in-frame clones only, minus some. D and trimming were read from the DNA, whereas the V and J calls and clone size are those reported in that table. The sample includes roughly 250,000 clones, about 89% of them seen just once.

This chain uses TRBV5-4 with TRBJ1-2, with 8 bases fitting TRBD1. Sequencing used PBMCs or T cells enriched from blood (not recorded which). This clonotype was sampled from a woman under 30 who had recovered from COVID-19. CDR3 amino acids: CASSLDRGRGYTF. The CDR3 DNA follows: TGTGCCAGCAGCTTGGACAGGGGGAGAGGCTACACCTTC.